Below, 2 T cell receptor beta chains from the same sample are listed, as sequenced in a study of long-term antiretroviral therapy in people with HIV. At the survey level, the v3.0 immunoSEQ assay was run. Sequenced by immunoSEQ multiplex PCR; TCRdb stores in-frame clones only, minus some. The table records some 20,000 clones, 84% of them present only once. Here the sequenced sample was unsorted PBMCs, taken 5.9 years after starting antiretroviral therapy. Source of these receptors: a man aged 25-45 years with HIV.

The V gene is TRBV9, the J gene TRBJ2-1, with 8 bases aligning to TRBD2. V lost 0 bases, J lost 4 bases, and 6 bases stayed unmatched. Germline lookup yields CDR1 SGDLS and CDR2 YYNGEE. There are 16 residues in the CDR3. The CDR3 loop reads CASSVVPGGTYNEQFF. CDR3 in DNA: TGTGCCAGCAGCGTAGTCCCGGGGGGGACTTACAATGAGCAGTTCTTC.

The rearrangement links TRBV29-1 to TRBJ1-1; 7 nucleotides align to TRBD1. V shed 5 bases and J 0 bases; nucleotides not matched to a gene: 3. Germline CDR1 is SQVTM and CDR2 is ANQGSEA. The CDR3 has 13 residues. As DNA, the CDR3 is TGCAGCGTTTCCGGGACAGTGAACACTGAAGCTTTCTTT. It codes for CSVSGTVNTEAFF.